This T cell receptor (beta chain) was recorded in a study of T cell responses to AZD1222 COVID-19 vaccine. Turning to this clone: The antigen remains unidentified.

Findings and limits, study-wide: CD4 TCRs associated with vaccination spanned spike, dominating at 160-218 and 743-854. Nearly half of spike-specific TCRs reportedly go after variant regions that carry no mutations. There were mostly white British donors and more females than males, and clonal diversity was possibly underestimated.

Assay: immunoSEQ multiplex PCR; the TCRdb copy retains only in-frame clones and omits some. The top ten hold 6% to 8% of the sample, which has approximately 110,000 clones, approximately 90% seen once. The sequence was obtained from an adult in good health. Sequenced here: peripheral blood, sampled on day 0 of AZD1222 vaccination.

The CDR3 DNA is TGTGCCAGCACCTTCCCCCCTACGGGCGGCTTCTCCTACGAGCAGTACTTC. This gives the protein CASTFPPTGGFSYEQYF. This rearrangement joins TRBV11-2 to TRBJ2-7; D unclear. The length of the CDR3 is 17 residues. Germline V gene lookup returns CDR1 SGHAT and CDR2 FQNNGV. Trimming left V 7 bases short and J 0 bases short, with 22 bases between.